One and the same sample provided the 24 T cell receptor beta chains below, sequenced in a study of blood T cell repertoires in COVID-19. The method was immunoSEQ multiplex PCR; TCRdb's version includes in-frame clones alone and lacks a portion of them. Here the sample spans under 85,000 clones, approximately 83% being singletons. What was sequenced was peripheral blood. The source of these receptors is a human donor in a cohort sampled during active COVID-19.

This clone was recorded a few times. The sample carries other DNA sequences with the same CDR3. The CDR3 DNA is TGTGCCAGCTCCCCGACAGGGAACACTGAAGCTTTCTTT. Encoded protein: CASSPTGNTEAFF. The chain carries TRBV18 and TRBJ1-1; a weak D match, TRBD1 (6 bases). V shed 6 bases and J shed 1 base, with 9 bases lying between them. The CDR3 has 13 amino acids. The germline CDR1 and CDR2 sequences are KGHSH and LQKENI.

The chain carries TRBV7-2 and TRBJ2-5; 7 nucleotides agree with TRBD1. The CDR3 has 14 residues. J was trimmed by 1 base and V by 5 bases; bases with no gene match: 4. The germline CDR1 and CDR2 sequences are SGHTA and FQGNSA. The CDR3 DNA reads as TGTGCCAGCAGCAAAGACAGGGTCCAAGAGACCCAGTACTTC. It specifies CASSKDRVQETQYF.

This clone was picked up one time. The chain carries TRBV4-1 and TRBJ2-5; D remains unclear. The V gene's germline CDR1 is MGHRA and CDR2 YSYEKL. Trimming took 4 bases from V and 4 from J, leaving 10 bases between them. The CDR3 consists of 13 residues. CDR3 nucleotide sequence: TGCGCCAGCAGCCCCAGGATCGGAGAGACCCAGTACTTC. It translates to CASSPRIGETQYF.

The rearrangement uses TRBV24-1 and TRBJ2-1, with D tentatively TRBD2 (6 bases). CDR3 length: 15 residues. Trimming cost V 3 bases and J 4 bases, with 12 bases left between them. Germline values: CDR1 KGHDR, CDR2 SFDVKD. The CDR3 loop reads CATSDLGGEYNEQFF. DNA of the CDR3: TGTGCCACCAGTGATCTAGGCGGGGAATACAATGAGCAGTTCTTC.

The chain employs TRBV7-2 and TRBJ2-2; the match to TRBD2 covers 8 bases. Germline V gene lookup returns CDR1 SGHTA and CDR2 FQGNSA. The CDR3 consists of 18 residues. V was clipped by 1 base and J by 0 bases; unmatched bases: 7. CDR3 residues: CASSLGFGGGPNTGELFF. Written as DNA, the CDR3 is TGTGCCAGCAGCTTAGGTTTCGGCGGGGGGCCGAACACCGGGGAGCTGTTTTTT.

This clone was picked up a small number of times. The chain employs TRBV30 and TRBJ2-7; possibly TRBD2 for D (5 bases). The germline V gene has CDR1 GTSNPN and CDR2 SVGIG (reference sequence). V shed 2 bases and J shed 9 bases, with 11 bases lying between them. This CDR3 contains 11 residues. The CDR3 here is CAWSSGFGQYF. The DNA of the CDR3 is TGTGCCTGGAGTTCGGGGTTTGGGCAGTACTTC.

The CDR3, as DNA: TGTGCCAGCTCACCGGGACAGTACAATGAGCAGTTCTTC. Encoded protein: CASSPGQYNEQFF. V and J are TRBV18 and TRBJ2-1, with 7 positions matching TRBD1. The CDR3 has 13 residues. J lost 4 bases, V lost 3 bases, and 0 bases had no gene match. Germline V gives CDR1 KGHSH, CDR2 LQKENI.

The chain uses TRBV11-1 and TRBJ1-2, with unresolved D. Germline CDR1 reads SGHAT; CDR2 reads FQDESV (reference sequence). V was cut by 1 base and J by 8 bases, with 11 bases left in between. The CDR3 runs 13 residues. The CDR3 DNA reads TGTGCCAGCAGCTTAGAGCACAGCTCGGGCTACACCTTC. It codes for CASSLEHSSGYTF. Full variable domain (rest looked up from reference TRBV11-1 and TRBJ1-2): EAEVAQSPRYKITEKSQAVAFWCDPISGHATLYWYRQILGQGPELLVQFQDESVVDDSQLPKDRFSAERLKGVDSTLKIQPAELGDSAMYLCASSLEHSSGYTFGSGTRLTVV.

The chain combines TRBV27 with TRBJ1-5; D ambiguous. Germline CDR1 is MNHEY and CDR2 is SMNVEV (reference sequence). Trimming took off 4 bases at V and 7 bases at J, with 11 bases between the two ends. The CDR3 covers 13 residues. The CDR3 DNA reads as TGTGCCAGCAGTTCATATGAACACCAGCCCCAGCATTTT. Its protein product is CASSSYEHQPQHF.

This rearrangement joins TRBV19 to TRBJ2-3; weak D call: TRBD2 (6 bases). Germline CDR1 and CDR2: LNHDA and SQIVND (reference sequence). V gave up 3 bases and J gave up 2 bases, with 9 bases separating them. The CDR3 covers 14 residues. For the CDR3, the DNA is TGTGCCAGTAGTATCCCGGGACTCACAGATACGCAGTATTTT. It translates to CASSIPGLTDTQYF.

The chain couples TRBV19 to TRBJ1-1; D not certain. V was trimmed by 7 bases and J by 0 bases, leaving 12 bases between them. Per germline, CDR1 LNHDA and CDR2 SQIVND (reference sequence). CDR3 size: 14 residues. As DNA, the CDR3 is TGTGCCAGTAATCGGAGTCCCCTGAACACTGAAGCTTTCTTT. Protein: CASNRSPLNTEAFF.

The genes are TRBV6-5 and TRBJ1-6; 7 positions match TRBD1. Germline trimming cut 7 bases from V and 3 bases from J; bases unmatched to any gene: 6. Per the germline V gene, CDR1 is MNHEY and CDR2 is SVGAGI. The CDR3 runs 15 residues. The CDR3 sequence is CASKLGGGYNSPLHF. The CDR3 nucleotides read TGTGCCAGCAAGCTAGGGGGCGGCTATAATTCACCCCTCCACTTT.

The rearrangement links TRBV6-1 to TRBJ2-3; 8 bases map to TRBD1. The V segment lost 6 bases and the J segment 5 bases; nucleotides outside the gene matches: 13. This CDR3 comprises 16 residues. CDR1 MNHNS and CDR2 SASEGT come from the germline V gene. CDR3 DNA: TGTGCCAGCAGGGAATTCTCGACAGGGGTACAAGATACGCAGTATTTT. Encoded protein: CASREFSTGVQDTQYF.

This clone was picked up one time. The chain recombines TRBV7-2 with TRBJ2-7, with a tentative D call TRBD1 (5 bases). CDR3 length equals 14 residues. Trimming pared 2 bases from V and 6 bases from J, leaving 14 bases between. Germline V CDR1 and CDR2: SGHTA, FQGNSA. The DNA for the CDR3 is TGTGCCAGCAGCTTAAGGATGGAAGGGGCCGAGCAGTACTTC. The encoded protein is CASSLRMEGAEQYF.

The gene calls are TRBV7-8 and TRBJ2-5, with 10 nucleotides matching TRBD1. With 3 bases clipped from V and 0 bases from J, the junction kept 4 bases outside the gene matches. This CDR3 comprises 16 residues. Per the germline V gene, CDR1 is SGHVS and CDR2 is FQNEAQ. The CDR3 loop reads CASSFPGQGYQETQYF. In DNA, the CDR3 is TGTGCCAGCAGCTTTCCGGGACAGGGGTACCAAGAGACCCAGTACTTC.

V is TRBV12-5 and J is TRBJ1-4, with 11 bases lining up with TRBD1. The germline V gene has CDR1 LGHNT and CDR2 FRNRAP. The CDR3 is made up of 15 amino acids. V shed 3 bases, J shed 7 bases, and the junction held 4 bases outside the gene matches. CDR3 DNA: TGTGCTAGTGGTTTCGGACAGGGGGCGGGTGAAAAACTGTTTTTT. It is translated as CASGFGQGAGEKLFF.

V gene TRBV20-1 combines with J gene TRBJ2-2; TRBD2 matches at 10 bases. This CDR3 is 17 amino acids long. J gave up 0 bases and V 3 bases, and 7 bases lay outside the gene matches. Germline CDR1 DFQATT, CDR2 SNEGSKA (reference sequence). The CDR3 bases are TGCAGTGCTAGTCGGCTAGCGGGGGCCTCGAACACCGGGGAGCTGTTTTTT. This gives the protein CSASRLAGASNTGELFF.

J is TRBJ2-1 and V is TRBV6-1, with a weak D call TRBD1 (5 bases). Trimming took off 2 bases at V and 6 bases at J, with 5 bases between the two ends. Germline loops: CDR1 MNHNS, CDR2 SASEGT. The CDR3 covers 12 residues. DNA for the CDR3: TGTGCCAGCAGTGAACAGGGCAATGAGCAGTTCTTC. Translated, it gives CASSEQGNEQFF.

The V call is TRBV11-2, the J call TRBJ2-3; D possibly corresponds to TRBD2 (6 bases). Germline values: CDR1 SGHAT, CDR2 FQNNGV. The CDR3 runs to 15 residues. The V gene lost 5 bases and the J gene lost 0 bases, with 12 bases spanning the gap. In DNA, the CDR3 is TGTGCCAGCAGCCCGGGAGTTAAGAGCACAGATACGCAGTATTTT. It yields the protein CASSPGVKSTDTQYF.

The chain has TRBV5-6 and TRBJ2-7, with D perhaps matching TRBD1 (7 bases). Between the trimmed V and J ends, which lost 4 bases and 3 bases, there was a span of 17 bases. Germline loops: CDR1 SGHDT, CDR2 YYEEEE. CDR3 length: 15 amino acids. The CDR3 spells CASSPRRGEYYEQYF. In DNA form, the CDR3 reads TGTGCCAGCAGCCCTCGCAGGGGGGAATACTACGAGCAGTACTTC.

This chain uses TRBV5-1 with TRBJ1-1; D unclear. CDR1 is SGHRS and CDR2 is YFSETQ in the germline V gene. Trimming removed 5 bases at V and 1 base at J, with 6 bases between. This CDR3 region has 12 residues. CDR3 region: CASSPGNTEAFF. The CDR3 coding sequence is TGCGCCAGCAGTCCAGGGAACACTGAAGCTTTCTTT.

The chain links TRBV24-1 to TRBJ2-3; D remains ambiguous. The germline V gene has CDR1 KGHDR and CDR2 SFDVKD. This CDR3 has 14 residues. The V end lost 5 bases, the J end lost 0 bases, and 8 bases lay between the germline ends. The CDR3 DNA sequence: TGTGCCACCAGTGGGCATTCTAGCACAGATACGCAGTATTTT. This sequence encodes CATSGHSSTDTQYF.

The V gene is TRBV2, the J gene TRBJ2-5; 11 bases align to TRBD1. Germline V gives CDR1 SNHLY, CDR2 FYNNEI. The CDR3 covers 14 residues. V lost 7 bases and J lost 5; bases outside the gene matches: 6. DNA of the CDR3: TGTGCCAGCACAAAGGACAGGGGGCATGAGACCCAGTACTTC. Its protein is CASTKDRGHETQYF.

The chain recombines TRBV2 with TRBJ1-6, with no clear D. The length of the CDR3 is 13 residues. From germline, CDR1 is SNHLY and CDR2 FYNNEI. Trimming cost V 8 bases and J 6 bases, with 11 bases left between them. In DNA, the CDR3 is TGTGCCAGCCGGTTCGGCGGTAATTCACCCCTCCACTTT. This translates into CASRFGGNSPLHF.